Reported below is one TCR beta chain. The record originates from a study of blood T cell repertoires in COVID-19. For the study at large: Nucleic acid was either cDNA or gDNA, and it came from T cells, B-cell-depleted T cells, or PBMCs.

Authors' analysis steps: Scientists estimated how many nucleated cells there were by amplifying reference gene primers. This table comes from immunoSEQ multiplex PCR, and its TCRdb copy is limited to in-frame clones, with some not included. The D gene and trimming were derived from the DNA, and the V and J assignments and clone size from that table. The repertoire holds roughly 95,000 clones, with roughly 82% as singletons. V was shortened by 5 bases and J by 8 bases, with 15 bases between the two germline ends. Germline V gene sequence: CDR1 MNHEY, CDR2 SMNVEV (reference sequence). CDR3 length: 14 residues.

Sample: peripheral blood. The receptor's source is an elderly man with acute or convalescent COVID-19. The chain carries TRBV27 and TRBJ1-4; D is possibly TRBD1 (6 bases). The CDR3 bases are TGTGCCAGCAGTCCCAACAGGGTTGGAGAAAAACTGTTTTTT. Amino acid sequence: CASSPNRVGEKLFF.